What follows are 32 T cell receptor beta chains derived from one specimen sequenced in a study of blood T cell repertoires in COVID-19. Clones were read by immunoSEQ multiplex PCR, and TCRdb kept only the in-frame ones, dropping some. The table has tens of thousands of clones, approximately 80% seen once. Sequenced input: peripheral blood. These receptor sequences come from a man aged 50 to 60 with COVID-19, enrolled during active disease.

The chain links TRBV5-1 to TRBJ1-6; TRBD1 matches 9 bases. The CDR3 runs 16 residues. V shed 4 bases, J shed 7 bases, and the junction held 9 bases outside the gene matches. Looked up from germline, CDR1 is SGHRS and CDR2 is YFSETQ. The CDR3 coding sequence is TGCGCCAGCAGCGTAAGCTCCGGGACAGGGAATTCACCCCTCCACTTT. Amino acid sequence: CASSVSSGTGNSPLHF.

The chain employs TRBV7-9 and TRBJ1-2; TRBD1 matches 7 bases. There are 14 residues in the CDR3. Unmatched junction bases numbered 3, after V lost 1 base and J lost 4 bases. Germline CDR1 SEHNR, CDR2 FQNEAQ (reference sequence). CDR3 DNA sequence: TGTGCCAGCAGCTTAGGTCAGGGGGGCTATGGCTACACCTTC. It encodes CASSLGQGGYGYTF.

As concerns this clone: The junction does not match germline at one end; this may be a read error. CDR3 nucleotides: TGTGCCAGTAGTGGGACAGTAACTCCATATAGCTATCAGCCCCAGCATTTT. Its protein is CASSGTVTPYSYQPQHF. The rearrangement joins TRBV19 to TRBJ1-5; 7 bases fit TRBD1. Germline lookup yields CDR1 LNHDA and CDR2 SQIVND (reference sequence). The CDR3 loop spans 17 amino acids.

The gene calls are TRBV28 and TRBJ2-7; a weak D match, TRBD1 (6 bases). V was clipped by 7 bases and J by 3 bases, with 13 bases between them. This CDR3 has 13 amino acids. Germline CDR1 reads MDHEN; CDR2 reads SYDVKM. CDR3 amino acids: CASTAGRGYEQYF. The CDR3 DNA reads TGTGCCAGCACCGCGGGCAGGGGCTACGAGCAGTACTTC.

The genes are TRBV10-3 and TRBJ2-5; 10 bases fit TRBD1. Germline V gives CDR1 ENHRY, CDR2 SYGVKD. The CDR3 is 13 residues long. Trimming took 6 bases from V and 3 from J; bases not matched to a gene: 1. The CDR3 loop is CAIRGTGEETQYF. CDR3 nucleotide sequence: TGTGCCATCAGGGGGACAGGGGAAGAGACCCAGTACTTC.

V and J are TRBV11-1 and TRBJ2-7; TRBD2 matches at 7 bases. Per germline, CDR1 SGHAT and CDR2 FQDESV (reference sequence). The CDR3 has 15 residues. V gave up 6 bases and J gave up 2 bases; unmatched junction bases: 10. In DNA form, the CDR3 reads TGTGCCAGCAGTCGACTAGCCAGTAATGCCTACGAGCAGTACTTC. It yields the protein CASSRLASNAYEQYF. The whole variable domain, remainder taken from reference TRBV11-1 and TRBJ2-7, is EAEVAQSPRYKITEKSQAVAFWCDPISGHATLYWYRQILGQGPELLVQFQDESVVDDSQLPKDRFSAERLKGVDSTLKIQPAELGDSAMYLCASSRLASNAYEQYFGPGTRLTVT.

There are a few counts of this clone. The chain links TRBV30 to TRBJ2-7; D is uncertain. The CDR3 is 14 residues long. CDR1 is GTSNPN, CDR2 SVGIG, per germline (reference sequence). V lost 6 bases, J lost 2 bases, and 17 bases lay in between. The CDR3 is CACIPRTVTYEQYF. CDR3 nucleotide sequence: TGTGCCTGCATCCCAAGAACTGTCACCTACGAGCAGTACTTC.

The chain carries TRBV20-1 and TRBJ1-2; no clear D gene. The CDR3 is made up of 11 amino acids. The V gene's germline CDR1 is DFQATT and CDR2 SNEGSKA (reference sequence). Trimming took off 3 bases at V and 3 bases at J, with 5 bases between the two ends. The CDR3, as DNA: TGCAGTGCTAGGTCCGACTATGGCTACACCTTC. Its translation: CSARSDYGYTF.

V usage is TRBV15 and J usage is TRBJ2-1; maybe TRBD1 (6 bases). The germline V gene encodes CDR1 LNHNV and CDR2 YYDKDF (reference sequence). The CDR3 is made up of 14 amino acids. Trimming shortened V by 3 bases and J by 8 bases, and 14 bases separated the two germline ends. The CDR3 sequence is CATSRDNRDDEQFF. The CDR3 nucleotides read TGTGCCACCAGCAGGGACAACAGGGATGATGAGCAGTTCTTC.

This clone was counted once. The rearrangement links TRBV6-5 to TRBJ2-7, with 9 nucleotides matching TRBD1. Per the germline V gene, CDR1 is MNHEY and CDR2 is SVGAGI. With V trimmed by 9 bases and J by 0 bases, 6 bases remained unmatched. This CDR3 region has 14 residues. Here the CDR3 DNA reads TGTGCCAGTAACAGGGGGCGAAGCTCCTACGAGCAGTACTTC. It specifies CASNRGRSSYEQYF.

The chain joins TRBV6-6 to TRBJ2-2, with 9 nucleotides matching TRBD2. There are 15 residues in the CDR3. With 6 bases clipped from V and 7 bases from J, the junction kept 9 bases outside the gene matches. Germline V gene lookup returns CDR1 MNHNY and CDR2 SVGAGI (reference sequence). The CDR3 region has the DNA TGTGCCAGCAGAAAATCGCGGGAGGGAATCGGGGAGCTGTTTTTT. The encoded protein is CASRKSREGIGELFF.

This chain joins TRBV7-2 and TRBJ1-5; 8 bases agree with TRBD1. CDR1 and CDR2 from the germline V gene are SGHTA and FQGNSA. The CDR3 covers 15 residues. V was clipped by 3 bases and J by 8 bases; unmatched bases: 9. The DNA for the CDR3 is TGTGCCAGCAGCTTGGGGGACAGGCTAGGGAAGCCCCAGCATTTT. This gives the protein CASSLGDRLGKPQHF. The full variable domain, completed using reference TRBV7-2 and TRBJ1-5, is GAGVSQSPSNKVTEKGKDVELRCDPISGHTALYWYRQSLGQGLEFLIYFQGNSAPDKSGLPSDRFSAERTGGSVSTLTIQRTQQEDSAVYLCASSLGDRLGKPQHFGDGTRLSIL.

The genes are TRBV3-1 (or the pseudogene TRBV3-2) and TRBJ2-2; TRBD2 agrees at 11 bases. The CDR3 length is 18 residues. Germline assignment: CDR1 LGHDT and CDR2 YNNKEL (reference sequence). V shed 2 bases, J shed 1 base, and the junction held 6 bases outside the gene matches. CDR3 protein: CASSQSRGTSGNTGELFF. For the CDR3, the DNA is TGTGCCAGCAGCCAAAGCCGCGGGACTAGCGGGAACACCGGGGAGCTGTTTTTT.

The chain joins TRBV6-5 to TRBJ2-7; D uncertain. This CDR3 has 12 amino acids. Trimming stripped 6 bases from V and 4 bases from J, with 10 bases between. Germline-derived CDR1 and CDR2 are MNHEY and SVGAGI. In DNA, the CDR3 is TGTGCCAGCAGCGCCCGAGGTTACGAGCAGTACTTC. This encodes CASSARGYEQYF.

The J gene is TRBJ2-7, the V gene TRBV5-1; possible D gene TRBD2, 6 bases. The CDR3 has 16 residues. Germline values: CDR1 SGHRS, CDR2 YFSETQ. Trimming removed 0 bases from V and 6 bases from J, with 19 bases in between. CDR3 in amino acids: CASSLVPGARSPEQYF. As DNA, the CDR3 is TGCGCCAGCAGCTTGGTGCCGGGAGCTAGATCACCCGAGCAGTACTTC.

This chain uses TRBV19 with TRBJ2-1, with 15 bases aligning to TRBD2. V lost 8 bases, J lost 5 bases, and 4 bases stayed unmatched. This CDR3 contains 15 residues. Germline V lookup: CDR1 LNHDA, CDR2 SQIVND (reference sequence). CDR3 loop: CASGTSGRRDNEQFF. The DNA of the CDR3 is TGTGCCAGTGGGACTAGCGGGAGGAGAGACAATGAGCAGTTCTTC. Together with reference TRBV19 and TRBJ2-1, the CDR3 gives the full variable domain: DGGITQSPKYLFRKEGQNVTLSCEQNLNHDAMYWYRQDPGQGLRLIYYSQIVNDFQKGDIAEGYSVSREKKESFPLTVTSAQKNPTAFYLCASGTSGRRDNEQFFGPGTRLTVL.

This clone was observed a single time. This CDR3 reads CASGGRWSNYGYTF. The CDR3 bases are TGCGCCAGCGGGGGCCGGTGGTCTAACTATGGCTACACCTTC. The rearrangement uses TRBV23-1 and TRBJ1-2; TRBD1 is a possible D gene (6 bases). TRBV23-1 counts as an open reading frame of uncertain function. The CDR3 is 14 residues long. V shed 8 bases and J shed 0 bases, with 13 bases lying between them.

The CDR3 region is CATSSGGPYNEQFF. CDR3 nucleotides: TGTGCCACCTCATCGGGAGGGCCTTACAATGAGCAGTTCTTC. V usage is TRBV2 and J usage is TRBJ2-1, with 8 bases matching TRBD2. V shed 10 bases, J shed 4 bases, and the junction held 9 bases outside the gene matches. From germline, CDR1 is SNHLY and CDR2 FYNNEI. The CDR3 is 14 amino acids. Using reference TRBV2 and TRBJ2-1 for the parts outside the CDR3, the full variable domain is EPEVTQTPSHQVTQMGQEVILRCVPISNHLYFYWYRQILGQKVEFLVSFYNNEISEKSEIFDDQFSVERPDGSNFTLKIRSTKLEDSAMYFCATSSGGPYNEQFFGPGTRLTVL.

This chain joins TRBV6-6 and TRBJ2-5; 7 bases are shared with TRBD1. Germline values: CDR1 MNHNY, CDR2 SVGAGI (reference sequence). The CDR3 totals 15 residues. Unmatched junction bases numbered 7, after V lost 5 bases and J lost 1 base. CDR3 sequence (DNA): TGTGCCAGCAGTCTCCACGACAGGGTCCAAGAGACCCAGTACTTC. This sequence encodes CASSLHDRVQETQYF.

The V call is TRBV6-4, the J call TRBJ1-2; D not resolved. V shed 0 bases and J shed 4 bases, with 9 bases lying between them. The CDR3 has 14 amino acids. The germline CDR1 and CDR2 sequences are MRHNA and SNTAGT. CDR3 nucleotide sequence: TGTGCCAGCAGTGACTCCCAGGCCTGCTATGGCTACACCTTC. This sequence encodes CASSDSQACYGYTF.

The chain joins TRBV24-1 to TRBJ2-2, with D tentatively TRBD1 (6 bases). Germline values: CDR1 KGHDR, CDR2 SFDVKD. The CDR3 is 15 amino acids. Deletions cut 0 bases from V and 3 bases from J, with 7 bases between. The CDR3 is CATSDLGGDTGELFF. The CDR3 DNA is TGTGCCACCAGTGATTTGGGGGGCGACACCGGGGAGCTGTTTTTT.

The V and J genes are TRBV12-3 or TRBV12-4 and TRBJ2-3; D is perhaps TRBD2 (5 bases). V was pared by 6 bases and J by 8 bases, with 12 bases between. The CDR3 extends over 12 amino acids. DNA for the CDR3: TGTGCCAGCAGCCGAGGGTCAGGTACGCAGTATTTT. Protein sequence: CASSRGSGTQYF.

The rearrangement joins TRBV29-1 to TRBJ2-1, with 8 bases aligning to TRBD2. Germline V gene sequence: CDR1 SQVTM, CDR2 ANQGSEA. The V and J ends lost 5 bases and 0 bases, in that order; junction bases with no gene match: 6. The CDR3 runs 15 residues. Written as DNA, the CDR3 is TGCAGCGTTAGTTCCGGGGGGGGCTCCTACAATGAGCAGTTCTTC. The encoded protein is CSVSSGGGSYNEQFF.

The V call is TRBV6-1, the J call TRBJ2-3; no clear D. The CDR3 runs 15 residues. Germline V gene data show CDR1 as MNHNS and CDR2 as SASEGT. Trimming pared 2 bases from V and 0 bases from J, leaving 9 bases between. The CDR3 is CASSESAPSTDTQYF. CDR3 bases: TGTGCCAGCAGTGAATCAGCGCCTAGCACAGATACGCAGTATTTT.

V usage is TRBV28 and J usage is TRBJ1-3; no firm D call. The CDR3 is made up of 14 amino acids. Trimming removed 8 bases from V and 0 bases from J, with 11 bases in between. CDR1 and CDR2 (germline): MDHEN, SYDVKM. The CDR3, as DNA: TGTGCCAGCCAAAAGCTAACCTCTGGAAACACCATATATTTT. Residues: CASQKLTSGNTIYF. Combining the CDR3 with reference TRBV28 and TRBJ1-3 gives the whole variable domain DVKVTQSSRYLVKRTGEKVFLECVQDMDHENMFWYRQDPGLGLRLIYFSYDVKMKEKGDIPEGYSVSREKKERFSLILESASTNQTSMYLCASQKLTSGNTIYFGEGSWLTVV.

The chain links TRBV7-8 to TRBJ1-1; D ambiguous. The CDR3 covers 14 residues. Germline CDR1 and CDR2: SGHVS and FQNEAQ. V dropped 5 bases and J dropped 0 bases, with 10 bases sitting between them. This CDR3 is CASSGGLMNTEAFF. Here the CDR3 DNA reads TGTGCCAGCAGCGGAGGACTTATGAACACTGAAGCTTTCTTT.

The rearrangement joins TRBV27 to TRBJ2-2; 8 bases align to TRBD2. CDR1 MNHEY and CDR2 SMNVEV come from the germline V gene (reference sequence). Trimming cost V 4 bases and J 2 bases; bases outside gene matches: 15. The CDR3 totals 19 residues. CDR3: CASSSPPVAGGPNTGELFF. The CDR3 nucleotides are TGTGCCAGCAGTTCGCCCCCCGTTGCGGGAGGACCCAACACCGGGGAGCTGTTTTTT.

This clone showed up just a few times. V gene TRBV2 combines with J gene TRBJ2-6; TRBD2 matches 7 bases. The CDR3 runs to 14 residues. The junction had 4 bases not matched to a gene; V was cut back by 8 bases and J by 3 bases. Per germline, CDR1 SNHLY and CDR2 FYNNEI. CDR3 amino acids: CASRGVDGANVLTF. CDR3 coding DNA: TGTGCCAGCCGGGGGGTGGATGGGGCCAACGTCCTGACTTTC.

The chain links TRBV11-3 to TRBJ1-6; D remains ambiguous. V was shortened by 5 bases and J by 8 bases, with 10 bases between the two germline ends. This CDR3 comprises 13 residues. The germline gives CDR1 SGHNT, CDR2 YENEEA. CDR3 nucleotide sequence: TGTGCCAGCAGCCCCGGACTGGATTCACCCCTCCACTTT. It translates to CASSPGLDSPLHF.

For the CDR3, the DNA is TGTGCCAGTAGTACCCGGACAGGGGGTGCGGGCACAGATACGCAGTATTTT. Protein product: CASSTRTGGAGTDTQYF. The chain is built from TRBV19 and TRBJ2-3, with 10 bases that match TRBD1. The junction had 8 bases not matched to a gene; V was cut back by 4 bases and J by 1 base. The CDR3 covers 17 residues. Germline values: CDR1 LNHDA, CDR2 SQIVND (reference sequence).

The chain links TRBV2 to TRBJ2-1; D uncertain. The CDR3 has 14 residues. The germline V and J ends were trimmed by 3 bases and 9 bases, with 15 bases remaining between them. From germline, CDR1 is SNHLY and CDR2 FYNNEI. CDR3 sequence: CASSEYGSIIEQFF. In DNA form, the CDR3 reads TGTGCCAGCAGTGAGTACGGTAGTATTATTGAGCAGTTCTTC. Combining the CDR3 with reference TRBV2 and TRBJ2-1 gives the whole variable domain EPEVTQTPSHQVTQMGQEVILRCVPISNHLYFYWYRQILGQKVEFLVSFYNNEISEKSEIFDDQFSVERPDGSNFTLKIRSTKLEDSAMYFCASSEYGSIIEQFFGPGTRLTVL.

This sequence joins TRBV12-3 or TRBV12-4 and TRBJ1-1; a possible D gene is TRBD1 (6 bases). V lost 8 bases and J lost 8, with 18 bases in between. There are 13 residues in the CDR3. CDR3 in amino acids: CASGRSNREEAFF. The CDR3, as DNA: TGTGCCAGCGGGCGCTCCAACAGGGAAGAAGCTTTCTTT.